This paragraph covers one T cell receptor beta chain sequence. Its target is not known. Sequence at one end of the junction differs from germline and may be a read error. The donors, aged roughly 6 to 100, were healthy Caucasians from Russia. This record belongs to a study of blood T cells in healthy people across ages. Study-level findings and limits: Whereas aged donors had fewer naive CD4+ cells, long-lived donors had more of them and higher diversity. Donor CMV status was unknown, possibly confounding expanded clonotype changes. Diversity of TCR beta per million T cells declined in a roughly linear way with age.

The authors ran a second PCR of about 7 to 11 cycles using a sample-barcoded 5' primer and a J-beta primer mix. TCRdb re-derived calls from the 5' RACE reads in MiXCR, one entry per CDR3 protein. The sample includes about 1.5 million distinct CDR3 sequences, 42% of them seen just once. This TCR was sampled from a woman aged 18-35 years in good health. Sequencing used blood.

The CDR3 region has the DNA TGTGCCAGCACTTACCACGAGGACAGGGTGACCGAGCAGTACTTC. This sequence encodes CASTYHEDRVTEQYF. The chain recombines TRBV6-2 or TRBV6-3 with TRBJ2-7, with 8 bases that match TRBD1. This CDR3 spans 15 amino acids. The germline gives CDR1 MNHEY, CDR2 SVGEGT.